This paragraph reports one TCR beta chain. Its cognate antigen is unknown. Looked up from germline, CDR1 is LNHDA and CDR2 is SQIVND (reference sequence). The CDR3 is 15 amino acids. Unmatched junction bases numbered 6, after V lost 3 bases and J lost 2 bases. The data belong to a study of cytomegalovirus exposure and HLA in healthy donors. The study's findings and limits: Later analysis identified a missense DCLRE1C variant that was linked to TCR beta V- and J-gene trimming. Confirmation in vitro established that a few CMV-associated chains were specific for CMV antigens.

Vbeta (60) and Jbeta (13) primers were used in the PCR. TCRdb's copy holds only in-frame clones and misses some; the assay was immunoSEQ multiplex PCR. Of some 140,000 clones in the sample, approximately 80% were seen once. Sequencing was carried out using PBMCs. The source of this sequence is a woman between 50 and 59 years old in good health and CMV-seropositive. The V call is TRBV19, the J call TRBJ2-5; TRBD2 agrees at 7 bases. The CDR3 DNA reads as TGTGCCAGTAGTATTGTGGGACTACAACAAGAGACCCAGTACTTC. Its protein product is CASSIVGLQQETQYF.